Described below is a single T cell receptor (beta chain) sequence and its context. The data were obtained in a study of OX40 agonist ivuxolimab in advanced cancers. The repertoire was sequenced with immunoSEQ multiplex PCR; TCRdb's copy has only in-frame clones and lacks some. This sample has 55,000 to 70,000 clones, with 86% found just once. The germline V gene has CDR1 MGHDK and CDR2 SYGVNS. This CDR3 contains 14 residues. V lost 6 bases and J lost 5; bases outside the gene matches: 7. The V gene is TRBV25-1, the J gene TRBJ2-3, with TRBD1 matching 8 bases. Sequenced here: CD4+ or CD8+ T cells sorted from blood, sampled in a trial of the OX40 agonist ivuxolimab. This TCR derives from an adult with an advanced solid tumor such as melanoma, head and neck, liver or kidney cancer. The CDR3 is CASRGRGLIDTQYF. CDR3 in DNA: TGTGCCAGCAGGGGCAGGGGGCTTATAGATACGCAGTATTTT.